The clone carrying this T cell receptor (beta chain) appeared a single time. In the study's own analysis: Amplifying reference gene primers gave estimates of nucleated cell counts. This table comes from immunoSEQ multiplex PCR, and its TCRdb copy is limited to in-frame clones, with some not included. V and J calls and clone size are as listed in that table; D and trimming were resolved from the DNA. This sample has roughly 59,000 clones; more than 60% occur once, and the top ten carry roughly 9.8%. The CDR3 contains 17 residues. Germline CDR1 is SGHRS and CDR2 is YFSETQ. V was pared by 3 bases and J by 7 bases, with 16 bases of the junction left unmatched. This record comes from a study of blood T cell repertoires in COVID-19. Study context: The United States, Italy and Spain provided the acute and convalescent COVID-19 samples. From T cells, B-cell-depleted T cells, or PBMCs came the material, which was cDNA or gDNA.

The genes are TRBV5-1 and TRBJ2-1, with 7 bases fitting TRBD2. Sequenced: peripheral blood. This TCR derives from a human donor in a cohort sampled during active COVID-19. CDR3 protein: CASSSGDWAGAGNEQFF. CDR3 nucleotides: TGCGCCAGCAGCTCCGGGGATTGGGCGGGAGCAGGTAATGAGCAGTTCTTC. Complete variable domain (other parts from reference TRBV5-1 and TRBJ2-1): KAGVTQTPRYLIKTRGQQVTLSCSPISGHRSVSWYQQTPGQGLQFLFEYFSETQRNKGNFPGRFSGRQFSNSRSEMNVSTLELGDSALYLCASSSGDWAGAGNEQFFGPGTRLTVL.